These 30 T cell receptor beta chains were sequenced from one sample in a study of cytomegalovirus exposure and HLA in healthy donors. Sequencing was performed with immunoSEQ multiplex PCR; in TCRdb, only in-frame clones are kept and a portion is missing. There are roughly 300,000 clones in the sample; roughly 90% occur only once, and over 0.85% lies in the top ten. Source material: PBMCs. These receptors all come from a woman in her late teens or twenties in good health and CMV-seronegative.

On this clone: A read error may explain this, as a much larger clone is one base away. CDR3 in amino acids: CASSLNNEQFF. CDR3 coding DNA: TGTGCCAGCAGCCTTAACAATGAGCAGTTCTTC. The genes are TRBV27 and TRBJ2-1, with D unclear. Trimming took off 6 bases at V and 5 bases at J, with 5 bases between the two ends. Germline V gene data show CDR1 as MNHEY and CDR2 as SMNVEV (reference sequence). The CDR3 loop spans 11 amino acids.

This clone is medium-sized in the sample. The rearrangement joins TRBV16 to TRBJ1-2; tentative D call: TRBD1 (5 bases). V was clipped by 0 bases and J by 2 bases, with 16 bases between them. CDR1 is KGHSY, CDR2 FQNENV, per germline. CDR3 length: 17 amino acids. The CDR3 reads CASSQSASGLRNYGYTF. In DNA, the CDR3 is TGTGCCAGCAGCCAATCGGCTTCAGGGTTACGAAACTATGGCTACACCTTC.

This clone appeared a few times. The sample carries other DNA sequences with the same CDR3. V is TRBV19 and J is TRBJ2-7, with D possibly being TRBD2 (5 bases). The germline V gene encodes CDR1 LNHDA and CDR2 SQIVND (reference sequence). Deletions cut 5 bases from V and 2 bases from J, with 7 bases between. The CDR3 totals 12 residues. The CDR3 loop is CASSPGTYEQYF. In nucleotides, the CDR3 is TGTGCCAGTAGTCCGGGAACCTACGAGCAGTACTTC.

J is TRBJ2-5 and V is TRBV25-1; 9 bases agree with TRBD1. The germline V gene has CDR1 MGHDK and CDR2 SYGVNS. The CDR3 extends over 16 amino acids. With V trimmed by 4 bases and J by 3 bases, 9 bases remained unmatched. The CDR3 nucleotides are TGTGCCAGCAGTGGGGGGACAGGGAGTTGGGAAGAGACCCAGTACTTC. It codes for CASSGGTGSWEETQYF.

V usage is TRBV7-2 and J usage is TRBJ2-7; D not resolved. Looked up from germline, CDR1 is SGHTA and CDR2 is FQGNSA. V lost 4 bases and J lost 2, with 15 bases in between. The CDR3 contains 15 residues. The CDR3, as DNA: TGTGCCAGCAGCTCATACCGTAATCAGGCCTACGAGCAGTACTTC. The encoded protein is CASSSYRNQAYEQYF.

The chain's CDR3 is CASRGGTQSYEQYF. The CDR3 DNA is TGTGCCAGCAGGGGTGGGACTCAATCCTACGAGCAGTACTTC. The chain has TRBV28 and TRBJ2-7, with D perhaps TRBD2 (6 bases). V dropped 6 bases and J dropped 1 base, with 13 bases sitting between them. Germline V gene sequence: CDR1 MDHEN, CDR2 SYDVKM. The CDR3 has 14 residues.

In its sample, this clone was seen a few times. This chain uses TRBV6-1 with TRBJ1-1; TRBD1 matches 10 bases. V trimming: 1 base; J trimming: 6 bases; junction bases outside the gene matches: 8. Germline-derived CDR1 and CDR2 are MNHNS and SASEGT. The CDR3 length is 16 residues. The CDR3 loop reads CASSEGVDRGIPEAFF. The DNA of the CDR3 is TGTGCCAGCAGTGAAGGGGTGGACAGGGGGATCCCTGAAGCTTTCTTT.

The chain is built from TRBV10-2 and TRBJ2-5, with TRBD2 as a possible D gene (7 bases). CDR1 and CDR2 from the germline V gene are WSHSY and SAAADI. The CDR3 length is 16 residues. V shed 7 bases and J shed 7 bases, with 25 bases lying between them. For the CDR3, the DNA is TGCGCCAGCACTTCTGGGGGGGGCCCCGTGACCGGGACCCAGTACTTC. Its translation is CASTSGGGPVTGTQYF.

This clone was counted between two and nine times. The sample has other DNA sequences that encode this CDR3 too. CDR3 in amino acids: CASSSPGYEQYF. In nucleotides, the CDR3 is TGTGCCAGCAGTTCTCCGGGCTACGAGCAGTACTTC. The chain joins TRBV28 to TRBJ2-7, with D unclear. Trimming left V 4 bases short and J 3 bases short, with 7 bases between. The V gene's germline CDR1 is MDHEN and CDR2 SYDVKM. The CDR3 is 12 amino acids.

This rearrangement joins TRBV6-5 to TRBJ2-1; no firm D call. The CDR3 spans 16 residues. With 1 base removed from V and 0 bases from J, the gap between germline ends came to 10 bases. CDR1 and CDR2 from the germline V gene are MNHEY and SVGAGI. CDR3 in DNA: TGTGCCAGCAGTTACTTGTCCAGAACCTCCTACAATGAGCAGTTCTTC. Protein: CASSYLSRTSYNEQFF.

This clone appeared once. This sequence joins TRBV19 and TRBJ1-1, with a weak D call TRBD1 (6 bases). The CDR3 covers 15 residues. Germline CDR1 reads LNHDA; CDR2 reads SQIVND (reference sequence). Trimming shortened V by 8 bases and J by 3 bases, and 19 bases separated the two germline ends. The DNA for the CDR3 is TGTGCCAGTTTAGGCGGAAGGGGGTATGACACTGAAGCTTTCTTT. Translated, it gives CASLGGRGYDTEAFF.

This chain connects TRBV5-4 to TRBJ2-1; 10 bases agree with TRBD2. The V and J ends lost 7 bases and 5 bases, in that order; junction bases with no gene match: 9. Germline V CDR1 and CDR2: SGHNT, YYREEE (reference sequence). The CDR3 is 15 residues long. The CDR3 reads CASGSGLAVDNEQFF. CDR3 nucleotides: TGTGCCAGCGGATCTGGACTAGCGGTTGACAATGAGCAGTTCTTC.

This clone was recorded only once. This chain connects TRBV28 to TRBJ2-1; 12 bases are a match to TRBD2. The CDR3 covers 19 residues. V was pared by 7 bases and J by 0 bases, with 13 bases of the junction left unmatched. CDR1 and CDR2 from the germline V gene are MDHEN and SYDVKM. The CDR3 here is CASKRPGTSGYSSYNEQFF. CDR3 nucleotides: TGTGCCAGCAAACGTCCAGGGACTAGCGGGTACAGCTCCTACAATGAGCAGTTCTTC.

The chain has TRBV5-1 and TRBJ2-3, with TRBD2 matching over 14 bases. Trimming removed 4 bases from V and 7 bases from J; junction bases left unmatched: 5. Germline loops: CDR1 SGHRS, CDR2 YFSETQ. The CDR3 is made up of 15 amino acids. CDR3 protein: CASSTGLAGVHTQYF. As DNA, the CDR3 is TGCGCCAGCAGCACGGGACTAGCGGGAGTTCATACGCAGTATTTT.

DNA for the CDR3: TGTGCCAGCAGTATACAGGTTGGAAACATTCAGTACTTC. Translating gives CASSIQVGNIQYF. The genes are TRBV28 and TRBJ2-4, with D possibly being TRBD1 (5 bases). Trimming removed 5 bases from V and 6 bases from J, with 11 bases in between. The CDR3 is 13 residues long. In germline, CDR1 is MDHEN, CDR2 SYDVKM.

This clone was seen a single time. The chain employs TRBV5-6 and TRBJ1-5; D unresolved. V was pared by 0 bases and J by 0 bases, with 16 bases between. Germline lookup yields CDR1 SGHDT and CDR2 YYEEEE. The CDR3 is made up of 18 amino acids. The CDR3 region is CASSLARGQVYSNQPQHF. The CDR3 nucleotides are TGTGCCAGCAGCTTGGCCCGGGGTCAGGTATATAGCAATCAGCCCCAGCATTTT.

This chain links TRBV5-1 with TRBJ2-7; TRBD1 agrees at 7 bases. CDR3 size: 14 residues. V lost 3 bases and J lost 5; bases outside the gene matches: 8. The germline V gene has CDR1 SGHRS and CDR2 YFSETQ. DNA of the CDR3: TGCGCCAGCAGCTCTTCGACAGGGCGGAACGAGCAGTACTTC. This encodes CASSSSTGRNEQYF.

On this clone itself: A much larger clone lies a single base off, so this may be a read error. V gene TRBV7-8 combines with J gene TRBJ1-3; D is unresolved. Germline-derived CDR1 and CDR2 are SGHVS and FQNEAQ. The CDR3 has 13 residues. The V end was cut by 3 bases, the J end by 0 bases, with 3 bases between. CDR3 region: CASSFLSGNTIYF. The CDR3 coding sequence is TGTGCCAGCAGCTTCCTCTCTGGAAACACCATATATTTT.

CDR3 coding DNA: TGTGCCAGTAGTGCCGGACTAGCGGGAGCCTCCTACGAGCAGTACTTC. This sequence encodes CASSAGLAGASYEQYF. The V and J genes are TRBV19 and TRBJ2-7, with TRBD2 identical over 13 bases. The length of the CDR3 is 16 residues. Looked up from germline, CDR1 is LNHDA and CDR2 is SQIVND (reference sequence). V shed 5 bases and J 0 bases; nucleotides not matched to a gene: 4.

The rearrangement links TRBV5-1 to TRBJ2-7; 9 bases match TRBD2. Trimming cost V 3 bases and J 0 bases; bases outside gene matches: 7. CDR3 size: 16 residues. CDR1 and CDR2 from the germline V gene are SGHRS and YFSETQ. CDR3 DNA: TGCGCCAGCAGCTCCACAAGCGGGAGGCACTCCTACGAGCAGTACTTC. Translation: CASSSTSGRHSYEQYF.

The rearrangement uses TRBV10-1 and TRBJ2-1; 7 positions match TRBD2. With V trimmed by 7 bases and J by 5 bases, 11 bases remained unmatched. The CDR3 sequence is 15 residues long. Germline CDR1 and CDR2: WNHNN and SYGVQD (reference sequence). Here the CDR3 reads CASTPGRGRDNEQFF. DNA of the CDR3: TGCGCCAGCACCCCAGGGAGGGGTAGAGACAATGAGCAGTTCTTC.

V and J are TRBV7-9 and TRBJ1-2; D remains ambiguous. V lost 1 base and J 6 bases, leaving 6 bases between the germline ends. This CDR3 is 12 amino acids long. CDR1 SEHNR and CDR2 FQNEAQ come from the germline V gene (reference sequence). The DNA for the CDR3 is TGTGCCAGCAGCTTAGTTCCGGATGGCTACACCTTC. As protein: CASSLVPDGYTF.

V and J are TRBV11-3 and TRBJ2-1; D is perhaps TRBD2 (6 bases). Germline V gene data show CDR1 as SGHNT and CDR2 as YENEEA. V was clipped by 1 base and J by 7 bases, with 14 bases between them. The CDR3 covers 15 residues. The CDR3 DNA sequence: TGTGCCAGCAGCTTAGGGAGGGGTGGAAGGAATGAGCAGTTCTTC. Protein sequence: CASSLGRGGRNEQFF. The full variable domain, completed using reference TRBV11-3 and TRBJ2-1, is EAGVVQSPRYKIIEKKQPVAFWCNPISGHNTLYWYLQNLGQGPELLIRYENEEAVDDSQLPKDRFSAERLKGVDSTLKIQPAELGDSAVYLCASSLGRGGRNEQFFGPGTRLTVL.

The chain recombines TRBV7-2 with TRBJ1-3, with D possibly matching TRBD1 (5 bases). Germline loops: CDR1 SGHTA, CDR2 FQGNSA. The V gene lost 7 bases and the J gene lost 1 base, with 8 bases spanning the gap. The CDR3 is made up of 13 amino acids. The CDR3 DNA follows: TGTGCCAGCACCCGACAGTCTGGAAACACCATATATTTT. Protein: CASTRQSGNTIYF. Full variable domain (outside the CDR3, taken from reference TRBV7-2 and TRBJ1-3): GAGVSQSPSNKVTEKGKDVELRCDPISGHTALYWYRQSLGQGLEFLIYFQGNSAPDKSGLPSDRFSAERTGGSVSTLTIQRTQQEDSAVYLCASTRQSGNTIYFGEGSWLTVV.

CDR3 protein: CASSPTGYAYEQYF. DNA for the CDR3: TGTGCCAGCAGTCCGACAGGGTACGCCTACGAGCAGTACTTC. The chain uses TRBV6-1 and TRBJ2-7; 7 bases align to TRBD1. V lost 5 bases to trimming and J lost 2 bases; unmatched junction nucleotides: 6. The CDR3 is 14 residues long. CDR1 and CDR2 from the germline V gene are MNHNS and SASEGT.

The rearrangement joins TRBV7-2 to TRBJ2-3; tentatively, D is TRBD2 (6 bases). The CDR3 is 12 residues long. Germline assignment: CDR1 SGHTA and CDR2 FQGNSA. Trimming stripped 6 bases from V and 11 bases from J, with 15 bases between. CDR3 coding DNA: TGTGCCAGCAGTTCACGGGACTCTGAGCAGTATTTT. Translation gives CASSSRDSEQYF. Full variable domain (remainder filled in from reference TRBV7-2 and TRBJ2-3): GAGVSQSPSNKVTEKGKDVELRCDPISGHTALYWYRQSLGQGLEFLIYFQGNSAPDKSGLPSDRFSAERTGGSVSTLTIQRTQQEDSAVYLCASSSRDSEQYFGPGTRLTVL.

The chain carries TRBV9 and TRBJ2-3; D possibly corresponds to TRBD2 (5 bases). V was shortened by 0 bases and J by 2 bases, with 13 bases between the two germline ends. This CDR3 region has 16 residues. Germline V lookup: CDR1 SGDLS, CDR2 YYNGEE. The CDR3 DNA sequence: TGTGCCAGCAGCGTAGCCCCGCGGGTAGCCACAGATACGCAGTATTTT. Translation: CASSVAPRVATDTQYF.

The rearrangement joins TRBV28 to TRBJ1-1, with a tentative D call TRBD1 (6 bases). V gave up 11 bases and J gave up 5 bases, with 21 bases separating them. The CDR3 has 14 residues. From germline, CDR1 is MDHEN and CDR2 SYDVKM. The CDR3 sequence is CASRAGGWGTEAFF. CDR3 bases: TGTGCCTCCCGAGCGGGGGGCTGGGGGACTGAAGCTTTCTTT.

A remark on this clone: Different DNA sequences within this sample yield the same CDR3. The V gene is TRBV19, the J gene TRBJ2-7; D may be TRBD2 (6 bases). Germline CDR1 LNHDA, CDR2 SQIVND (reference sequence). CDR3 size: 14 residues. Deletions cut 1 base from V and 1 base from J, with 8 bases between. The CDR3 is CASSIGSGSYEQYF. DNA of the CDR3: TGTGCCAGTAGTATAGGAAGCGGGTCCTACGAGCAGTACTTC.

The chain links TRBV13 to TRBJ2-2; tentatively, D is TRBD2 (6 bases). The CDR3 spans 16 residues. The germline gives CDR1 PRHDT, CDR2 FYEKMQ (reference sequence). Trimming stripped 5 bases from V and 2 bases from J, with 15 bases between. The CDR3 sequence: CASSPGSGPNTGELFF. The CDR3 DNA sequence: TGTGCCAGCAGCCCGGGCAGCGGGCCTAACACCGGGGAGCTGTTTTTT.